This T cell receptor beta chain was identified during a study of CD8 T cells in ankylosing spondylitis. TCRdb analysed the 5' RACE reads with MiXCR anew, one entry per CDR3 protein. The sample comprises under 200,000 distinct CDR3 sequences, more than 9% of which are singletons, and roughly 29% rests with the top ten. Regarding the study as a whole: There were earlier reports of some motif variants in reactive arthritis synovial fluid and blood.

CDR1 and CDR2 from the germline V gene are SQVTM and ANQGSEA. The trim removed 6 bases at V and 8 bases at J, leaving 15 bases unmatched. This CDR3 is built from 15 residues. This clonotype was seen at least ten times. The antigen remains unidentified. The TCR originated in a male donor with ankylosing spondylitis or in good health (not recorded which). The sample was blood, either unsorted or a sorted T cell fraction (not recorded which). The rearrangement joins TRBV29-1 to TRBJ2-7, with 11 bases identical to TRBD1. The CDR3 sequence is CSVAHSAGTGGKQYF. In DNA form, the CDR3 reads TGCAGCGTCGCCCACTCTGCCGGGACAGGGGGTAAGCAGTACTTC.